This T cell receptor (beta chain) was sequenced during a study of cytomegalovirus exposure and HLA in healthy donors. Study-level information: Early release data held tens of millions of unique TCRs from HLA-typed donors.

This clone turned up a few times. Its target is not known. V gave up 5 bases and J gave up 1 base; unmatched junction bases: 11. The CDR3 is 18 residues long. CDR1 and CDR2 from the germline V gene are PRHDT and FYEKMQ (reference sequence). The PCR employed 60 Vbeta primers together with 13 Jbeta primers. The method was immunoSEQ multiplex PCR; TCRdb's version includes in-frame clones alone and lacks a portion of them. The profile covers over 150,000 clones, with roughly 70% appearing a single time and about 3% taken by the ten largest. Study-wide results and limits: Reported performance of the classifier showed diagnosis of cytomegalovirus status with high specificity and sensitivity.

What was sequenced was PBMCs. This TCR was recovered from a woman aged 45-65 years in good health and CMV-seropositive. The V and J genes are TRBV13 and TRBJ2-5; 12 nucleotides align to TRBD2. CDR3 amino acids: CASSRLAGGKRSQETQYF. In nucleotides, the CDR3 is TGTGCCAGCAGCCGTCTAGCGGGGGGGAAGAGATCCCAAGAGACCCAGTACTTC. Based on the CDR3 plus reference TRBV13 and TRBJ2-5, the full variable domain is AAGVIQSPRHLIKEKRETATLKCYPIPRHDTVYWYQQGPGQDPQFLISFYEKMQSDKGSIPDRFSAQQFSDYHSELNMSSLELGDSALYFCASSRLAGGKRSQETQYFGPGTRLLVL.